A single sample is the source of the 31 T cell receptor beta chains below, sequenced in a study of CXCR3-negative and CXCR3-positive naive CD8 T cells. Which antigens these TCRs recognize remains unknown. Findings and limits, study-wide: When CXCR3-positive naive cells were set against CXCR3-negative naive cells, the former had more hydrophobic TRB CDR3s.

All TRB cDNA libraries came from 5' RACE performed with UMI labels. TCRdb re-called the 5' RACE reads and shows each CDR3 protein once, DNA omitted. Its table records around 120,000 distinct CDR3 sequences. Material for sequencing was naive CXCR3+ CD8+ T cells from blood. Documented subset: CD45RO-CCR7+CD27+CD95- naive CD8+ T cells expressing CXCR3 (TNR3+). These receptors were collected from a human donor in good health. Some clones in this sample may be carry-over from other donors' samples.

The rearrangement uses TRBV29-1 and TRBJ2-3; TCRdb's D gene call, TRBD2, goes unchecked for lack of DNA. CDR1 is SQVTM, CDR2 ANQGSEA, per germline. This CDR3 spans 19 amino acids. CDR3 in amino acids: CSVEGGPLTSGASTDTQYF.

The chain is built from TRBV7-9 and TRBJ1-2. This CDR3 spans 13 amino acids. In germline, CDR1 is SEHNR, CDR2 FQNEAQ (reference sequence). This chain's CDR3 is CASSLPSEHGYTF.

V is TRBV29-1 and J is TRBJ1-1; TCRdb reports TRBD1, a call that lacks DNA to check it against. Germline V CDR1 and CDR2: SQVTM, ANQGSEA. The length of the CDR3 is 15 residues. The CDR3 loop reads CSVEGTGEPNTEAFF.

The chain links TRBV7-8 to TRBJ2-5; lacking DNA, the TRBD1 call made by TCRdb goes unchecked. This CDR3 is built from 16 residues. Germline V lookup: CDR1 SGHVS, CDR2 FQNEAQ. CDR3 sequence: CASSLPGPPYQETQYF.

The J gene is TRBJ2-1, the V gene TRBV6-2 or TRBV6-3. This CDR3 is built from 14 residues. Germline CDR1 MNHEY, CDR2 SVGEGT. The CDR3 sequence is CASSYVGLNNEQFF.

The V and J genes are TRBV25-1 and TRBJ2-2; TCRdb's D call of TRBD1 is untestable without DNA. CDR3 length: 17 residues. CDR1 is MGHDK, CDR2 SYGVNS, per germline. The chain's CDR3 is CASSESDRVRGTGELFF. Based on the CDR3 plus reference TRBV25-1 and TRBJ2-2, the full variable domain is EADIYQTPRYLVIGTGKKITLECSQTMGHDKMYWYQQDPGMELHLIHYSYGVNSTEKGDLSSESTVSRIRTEHFPLTLESARPSHTSQYLCASSESDRVRGTGELFFGEGSRLTVL.

The chain has TRBV5-4 and TRBJ2-7; with no DNA, the TCRdb D assignment of TRBD1 cannot be verified. The germline V gene encodes CDR1 SGHNT and CDR2 YYREEE (reference sequence). The CDR3 spans 17 residues. The CDR3 is CASSYKGATELDQEQYF.

The chain carries TRBV11-2 and TRBJ2-7; TCRdb designates TRBD1, a call that cannot be tested without DNA. Looked up from germline, CDR1 is SGHAT and CDR2 is FQNNGV. The length of the CDR3 is 16 residues. CDR3 in amino acids: CASSLFPLGQGNEQYF.

The V gene is TRBV28, the J gene TRBJ2-4; TCRdb returns TRBD1, unconfirmable since there is no DNA. The CDR3 runs to 16 residues. Germline V gene sequence: CDR1 MDHEN, CDR2 SYDVKM. The CDR3 sequence: CATLTGVTLAKNIQYF.

The CDR3 region is CASSQGTGPNNEQFF. The J gene is TRBJ2-1, the V gene TRBV6-2 or TRBV6-3; without DNA, the TCRdb call of TRBD1 cannot be checked. CDR3 length: 15 residues. Germline CDR1 reads MNHEY; CDR2 reads SVGEGT.

The chain joins TRBV7-6 to TRBJ2-1; TCRdb gives TRBD1 as the D gene, but with no DNA this cannot be confirmed. The CDR3 contains 16 residues. The germline gives CDR1 SGHVS, CDR2 FNYEAQ. CDR3 residues: CASSLGPGQGLGEQFF.

The V call is TRBV5-6, the J call TRBJ2-7; TCRdb reports TRBD1, a call that lacks DNA to check it against. Germline assignment: CDR1 SGHDT and CDR2 YYEEEE. This CDR3 is built from 15 residues. CDR3 protein: CASSFRGTGTYEQYF.

This chain connects TRBV10-3 to TRBJ2-7; TCRdb calls TRBD1, which cannot be checked without DNA. The germline V gene has CDR1 ENHRY and CDR2 SYGVKD. This CDR3 region has 14 residues. The chain's CDR3 is CAISPLAGSYEQYF.

This rearrangement joins TRBV28 to TRBJ2-1; the TRBD1 assignment by TCRdb is unverifiable without DNA. The germline gives CDR1 MDHEN, CDR2 SYDVKM. CDR3 length: 15 residues. The chain's CDR3 is CASSLGPTGRNEQFF.

The chain joins TRBV11-2 to TRBJ2-2; TCRdb proposes TRBD2, but this gene call is untestable without DNA. This CDR3 has 16 amino acids. CDR1 and CDR2 from the germline V gene are SGHAT and FQNNGV. CDR3 amino acids: CASSPLLASNTGELFF.

The chain employs TRBV7-9 and TRBJ2-3. Germline V gene lookup returns CDR1 SEHNR and CDR2 FQNEAQ (reference sequence). CDR3 size: 13 residues. CDR3 loop: CASSSFYTDTQYF.

The J gene is TRBJ1-5, the V gene TRBV7-2; TCRdb designates TRBD1, a call that cannot be tested without DNA. Germline V gene sequence: CDR1 SGHTA, CDR2 FQGNSA. The CDR3 loop spans 13 amino acids. CDR3 region: CASTQGLNQPQHF.

The CDR3 loop is CASSLTVPYNEQFF. V gene TRBV12-3 or TRBV12-4 combines with J gene TRBJ2-1. The CDR3 extends over 14 amino acids.

The CDR3 loop is CASSSPTGVSNTEAFF. The rearrangement uses TRBV5-1 and TRBJ1-1; absent DNA, TCRdb's TRBD1 call cannot be checked. This CDR3 contains 16 residues. Germline loops: CDR1 SGHRS, CDR2 YFSETQ. The full variable domain, rest sourced from reference TRBV5-1 and TRBJ1-1, is KAGVTQTPRYLIKTRGQQVTLSCSPISGHRSVSWYQQTPGQGLQFLFEYFSETQRNKGNFPGRFSGRQFSNSRSEMNVSTLELGDSALYLCASSSPTGVSNTEAFFGQGTRLTVV.

This chain uses TRBV7-9 with TRBJ1-1; TCRdb gives TRBD1 as the D gene, but with no DNA this cannot be confirmed. Germline loops: CDR1 SEHNR, CDR2 FQNEAQ (reference sequence). This CDR3 spans 13 amino acids. This CDR3 is CASSSGGVTEAFF. The full variable domain, rest sourced from reference TRBV7-9 and TRBJ1-1, is DTGVSQNPRHKITKRGQNVTFRCDPISEHNRLYWYRQTLGQGPEFLTYFQNEAQLEKSRLLSDRFSAERPKGSFSTLEIQRTEQGDSAMYLCASSSGGVTEAFFGQGTRLTVV.

The J gene is TRBJ1-3, the V gene TRBV29-1. The V gene's germline CDR1 is SQVTM and CDR2 ANQGSEA. This CDR3 has 13 amino acids. CDR3: CSAQSDSGNTIYF.

V gene TRBV6-2 or TRBV6-3 combines with J gene TRBJ1-1. This CDR3 spans 12 amino acids. CDR1 is MNHEY and CDR2 is SVGEGT in the germline V gene. CDR3 protein: CASSYSGVEAFF.

The V and J genes are TRBV28 and TRBJ2-7; the D call of TRBD2 rests on TCRdb alone, since no DNA is present to check it. The CDR3 extends over 15 amino acids. CDR1 MDHEN and CDR2 SYDVKM come from the germline V gene. The CDR3 loop reads CASSLLAGTIGEQYF.

CDR3 protein: CASSVTSGGYEQYF. The J gene is TRBJ2-7, the V gene TRBV7-6; TCRdb selects TRBD2, and the lack of DNA leaves this call unchecked. Germline V gene data show CDR1 as SGHVS and CDR2 as FNYEAQ. The CDR3 runs to 14 residues.

V is TRBV29-1 and J is TRBJ2-1; no DNA is available, so the TRBD1 call from TCRdb remains unchecked. Germline V lookup: CDR1 SQVTM, CDR2 ANQGSEA. This CDR3 has 15 amino acids. Here the CDR3 reads CSAKAGGGGYNEQFF.

The V call is TRBV28, the J call TRBJ2-3. CDR3 length: 11 amino acids. Germline assignment: CDR1 MDHEN and CDR2 SYDVKM. CDR3 in amino acids: CASRSTDTQYF. The full variable domain, in which reference TRBV28 and TRBJ2-3 provide the parts outside the CDR3, is DVKVTQSSRYLVKRTGEKVFLECVQDMDHENMFWYRQDPGLGLRLIYFSYDVKMKEKGDIPEGYSVSREKKERFSLILESASTNQTSMYLCASRSTDTQYFGPGTRLTVL.

V gene TRBV27 combines with J gene TRBJ2-1. From germline, CDR1 is MNHEY and CDR2 SMNVEV (reference sequence). This CDR3 contains 13 residues. The CDR3 is CASSLGQDNEQFF.

The rearrangement joins TRBV29-1 to TRBJ1-5; TCRdb indicates TRBD1, and absent DNA this call remains unverified. Germline V gene sequence: CDR1 SQVTM, CDR2 ANQGSEA. CDR3 size: 13 residues. The CDR3: CSVEQGFNQPQHF.

This chain connects TRBV20-1 to TRBJ1-1. The CDR3 totals 13 residues. Germline loops: CDR1 DFQATT, CDR2 SNEGSKA (reference sequence). CDR3 amino acids: CSARDHLNTEAFF.

The J gene is TRBJ1-3, the V gene TRBV19. The CDR3 has 18 residues. Germline CDR1 LNHDA, CDR2 SQIVND (reference sequence). CDR3 protein: CASSLSSWTDSEGNTIYF.

The J gene is TRBJ2-1, the V gene TRBV12-3 or TRBV12-4. The CDR3 loop spans 16 amino acids. This CDR3 reads CASSLYKLTSYNEQFF.